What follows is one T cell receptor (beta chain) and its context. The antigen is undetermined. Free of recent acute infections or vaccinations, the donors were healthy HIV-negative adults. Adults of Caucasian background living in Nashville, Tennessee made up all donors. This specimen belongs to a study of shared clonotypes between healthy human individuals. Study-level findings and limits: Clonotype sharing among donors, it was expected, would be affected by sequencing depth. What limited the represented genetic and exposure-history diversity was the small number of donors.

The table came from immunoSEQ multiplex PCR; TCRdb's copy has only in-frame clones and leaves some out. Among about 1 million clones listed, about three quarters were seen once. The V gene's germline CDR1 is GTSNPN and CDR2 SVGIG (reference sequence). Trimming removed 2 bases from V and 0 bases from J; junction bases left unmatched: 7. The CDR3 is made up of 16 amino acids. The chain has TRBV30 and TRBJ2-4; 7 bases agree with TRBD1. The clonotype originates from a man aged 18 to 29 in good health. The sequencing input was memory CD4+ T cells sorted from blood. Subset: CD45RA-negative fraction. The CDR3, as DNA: TGTGCCTGGAGTCTGGGACAGACTCTAGCCAAAAACATTCAGTACTTC. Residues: CAWSLGQTLAKNIQYF.